These T cell receptor beta chains were read from a single sample in a study of human T cells and chemical hapten exposure. One entry per CDR3 protein results from TCRdb running MiXCR on the RACE reads. The sample includes over 70,000 distinct CDR3 sequences, approximately 11% seen only once; the top ten take 0.85% to 1.2%. Sequenced material: whole blood, taken in connection with sensitization to the hapten diphenylcyclopropenone (DPC). These TCRs come from a woman in her twenties or thirties with alopecia areata. Some clones in this sample may be carry-over from other donors' samples. The CDR3 runs from the conserved cysteine through the conserved F or W. D genes are given only for firm matches. The listing skips clone size in some rows; elsewhere it reads once, few, many or a size class.

j_gene	d_gene	abundance	v_gene	CDR3nt	CDR3aa
TRBJ1-5	-	-	TRBV9	TGTGCCAGCAGCGCCAGACCGAATCAGCCCCAGCATTTT	CASSARPNQPQHF
TRBJ2-4	-	few	TRBV18	TGTGCCAGCTCACCCTCCACCGGTGTCGGCAAAAACATTCAGTACTTC	CASSPSTGVGKNIQYF
TRBJ2-7	TRBD1	-	TRBV28	TGTGCCAGCAGTTCGGGACAGGTCTACGAGCAGTACTTC	CASSSGQVYEQYF
TRBJ2-1	TRBD1	many	TRBV27	TGTGCCAGCAGCCGAGGACAGGTGAGGAACAATGAGCAGTTCTTC	CASSRGQVRNNEQFF
TRBJ2-3	TRBD2	many	TRBV20-1	TGCAGTGCTAGTGGGGGGGGTACAGATACGCAGTATTTT	CSASGGGTDTQYF
TRBJ2-5	-	many	TRBV29-1	TGCAGCGTCGCGCCGGGGCGGTCTGGGGAGACCCAGTACTTC	CSVAPGRSGETQYF
TRBJ1-1	-	-	TRBV5-1	TGCGCCAGCAGCTTAGAGGCCGTAACGAACACTGAAGCTTTCTTT	CASSLEAVTNTEAFF
TRBJ1-4	-	-	TRBV5-5	TGTGCCAGCAGCCCCGGGACGAGCGAAAAACTGTTTTTT	CASSPGTSEKLFF
TRBJ2-3	TRBD1	many	TRBV7-2	TGTGCCAGCAGCTACGGACAGGGTCCAGATACGCAGTATTTT	CASSYGQGPDTQYF
TRBJ2-3	TRBD1	few	TRBV5-1	TGCGCCAGCAGCTCGTGGACAGGTAGCACAGATACGCAGTATTTT	CASSSWTGSTDTQYF
TRBJ1-5	-	-	TRBV7-2	TGTGCCAGCAGCATACAGTTAAATCAGCCCCAGCATTTT	CASSIQLNQPQHF
TRBJ2-1	-	many	TRBV10-3	TGTGCCATCAGCAGACGATCAGGGGATAATGAGCAGTTCTTC	CAISRRSGDNEQFF
TRBJ1-1	-	medium-sized	TRBV7-9	TGTGCCAGCAGCTTCGCTGCCACTGAAGCTTTCTTT	CASSFAATEAFF
TRBJ1-6	TRBD1	many	TRBV28	TGTGCCAGCAGTTCAGACAGGGATTCACCCCTCCACTTT	CASSSDRDSPLHF
TRBJ2-1	-	-	TRBV20-1	TGCAGTGCTTATCCGGGACTTCCCTACAATGAGCAGTTCTTC	CSAYPGLPYNEQFF
TRBJ1-2	-	many	TRBV12-5	TGTGCTAGTGGTTTCGGTCAGGGAGTCGGATATGGCTACACCTTC	CASGFGQGVGYGYTF
TRBJ1-6	-	many	TRBV14	TGTGCCAGCAGCCAACAGGAAACCGATAATTCACCCCTCCACTTT	CASSQQETDNSPLHF